This note documents a single T cell receptor beta chain sequence. What it binds is unknown. Data came from immunoSEQ multiplex PCR; TCRdb stores just in-frame clones and leaves some out. The repertoire holds tens of thousands of clones, with around 84% as singletons. No patient had autoimmune disease or received systemic immunosuppression. The data were taken from a study of OX40 agonist ivuxolimab in advanced cancers. Study-wide results and caveats: CD8+ T cells averaged more expanded clones than CD4+.

Germline V lookup: CDR1 SQVTM, CDR2 ANQGSEA. CDR3 length equals 14 residues. The ends were cut back, 3 bases at V and 2 bases at J, with 13 bases in the middle. The TCR was taken from an adult with an advanced solid tumor such as melanoma, head and neck, liver or kidney cancer. The chain joins TRBV29-1 to TRBJ2-5, with D possibly TRBD2 on 5 matching bases. The starting material was CD4+ or CD8+ T cells sorted from blood, obtained in a trial of the OX40 agonist ivuxolimab. For the CDR3, the DNA is TGCAGCGTTGACCAGCCCGGGGTTCAAGAGACCCAGTACTTC. Residues: CSVDQPGVQETQYF.